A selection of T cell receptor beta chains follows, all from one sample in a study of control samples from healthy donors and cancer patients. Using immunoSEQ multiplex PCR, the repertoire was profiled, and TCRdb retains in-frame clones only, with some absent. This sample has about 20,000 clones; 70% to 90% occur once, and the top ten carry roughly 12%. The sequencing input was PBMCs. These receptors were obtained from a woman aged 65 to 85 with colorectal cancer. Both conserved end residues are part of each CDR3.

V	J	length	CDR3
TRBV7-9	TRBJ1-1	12	CASSFGDTEAFF
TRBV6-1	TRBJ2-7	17	CASSDRAGGQGNYEQYF
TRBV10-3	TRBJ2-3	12	CAIRAATDTQYF
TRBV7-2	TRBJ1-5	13	CASSPELNQPQHF
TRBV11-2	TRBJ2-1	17	CASSPIPTSGFYNEQFF
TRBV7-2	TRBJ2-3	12	CASSFRGDTQYF
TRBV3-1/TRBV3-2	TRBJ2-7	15	CASSQGGGRVHEQYF
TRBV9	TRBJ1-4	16	CASSVEGTVTNEKLFF
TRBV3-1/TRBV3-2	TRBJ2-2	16	CASSQVHTGRGGELFF
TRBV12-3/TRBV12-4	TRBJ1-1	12	CASSLNRRKAFF
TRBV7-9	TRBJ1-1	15	CASSPGSTGRIEAFF
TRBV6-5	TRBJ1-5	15	CASSQLQGASQPQHF
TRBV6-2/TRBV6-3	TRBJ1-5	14	CASSYSVGGQPQHF
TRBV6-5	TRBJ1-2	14	CASRQTDAPGRYTF
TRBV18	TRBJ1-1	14	CASLEGGKNTEAFF
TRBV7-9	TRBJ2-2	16	CASTPGAASNTGELFF